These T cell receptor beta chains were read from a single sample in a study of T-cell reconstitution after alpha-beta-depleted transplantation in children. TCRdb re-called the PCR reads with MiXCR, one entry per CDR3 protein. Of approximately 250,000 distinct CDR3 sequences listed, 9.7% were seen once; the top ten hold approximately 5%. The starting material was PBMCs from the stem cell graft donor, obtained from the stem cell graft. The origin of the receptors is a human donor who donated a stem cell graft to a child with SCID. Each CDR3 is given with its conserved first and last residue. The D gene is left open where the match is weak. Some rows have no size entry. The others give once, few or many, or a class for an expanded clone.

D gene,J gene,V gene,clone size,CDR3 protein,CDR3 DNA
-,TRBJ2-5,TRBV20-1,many,CSASYVETQYF,TGCAGTGCTAGTTATGTCGAGACCCAGTACTTC
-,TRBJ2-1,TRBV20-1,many,CSANWDDPASNEQFF,TGCAGTGCTAATTGGGACGACCCGGCCTCCAATGAGCAGTTCTTC
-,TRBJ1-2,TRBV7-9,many,CASSPRTDRPYGYTF,TGTGCCAGCAGCCCCAGGACGGACCGTCCTTATGGCTACACCTTC
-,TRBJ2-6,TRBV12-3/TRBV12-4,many,CASKTPAGLSGANVLTF,TGTGCCAGCAAAACCCCCGCAGGCCTCTCTGGGGCCAACGTCCTGACTTTC
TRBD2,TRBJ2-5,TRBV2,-,CASSGTSGGEETQYF,TGTGCCAGCAGTGGGACTAGCGGGGGAGAAGAGACCCAGTACTTC
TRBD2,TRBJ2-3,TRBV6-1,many,CASDPKAGGYTDTQYF,TGTGCCAGCGACCCGAAAGCGGGGGGGTACACAGATACGCAGTATTTT
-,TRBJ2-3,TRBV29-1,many,CSVEGRDWSTDTQYF,TGCAGCGTTGAAGGCCGGGACTGGAGCACAGATACGCAGTATTTT
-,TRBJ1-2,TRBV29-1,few,CSVGNDGYTF,TGCAGCGTTGGAAACGATGGCTACACCTTC
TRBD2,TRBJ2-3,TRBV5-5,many,CASSFWEGTDTQYF,TGTGCCAGCAGCTTTTGGGAGGGGACAGATACGCAGTATTTT
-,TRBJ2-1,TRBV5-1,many,CASRSHHNEQFF,TGCGCCAGCCGTTCACACCACAATGAGCAGTTCTTC
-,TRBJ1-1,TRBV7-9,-,CASSSRRAPTMNTEAFF,TGTGCCAGCAGCTCCCGCAGGGCCCCCACTATGAACACTGAAGCTTTCTTT
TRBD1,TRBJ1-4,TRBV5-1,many,CASSRSGTGDEKLFF,TGCGCCAGCAGCCGGTCCGGGACAGGGGATGAAAAACTGTTTTTT
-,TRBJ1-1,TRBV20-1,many,CSALRPGNTEAFF,TGCAGTGCCCTACGCCCGGGGAACACTGAAGCTTTCTTT
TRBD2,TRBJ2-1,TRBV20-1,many,CSAGGLAGTYNEQFF,TGCAGTGCTGGGGGGCTAGCGGGGACCTACAATGAGCAGTTCTTC
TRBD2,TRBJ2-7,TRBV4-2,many,CASSPQAGGISYEQYF,TGTGCCAGCAGCCCCCAGGCGGGGGGGATCTCCTACGAGCAGTACTTC
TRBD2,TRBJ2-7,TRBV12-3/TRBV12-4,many,CASSLGLALSYEQYF,TGTGCCAGCAGTCTGGGACTAGCGCTGTCCTACGAGCAGTACTTC
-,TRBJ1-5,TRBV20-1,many,CSAVNSNQPQHF,TGCAGTGCTGTTAATAGCAATCAGCCCCAGCATTTT
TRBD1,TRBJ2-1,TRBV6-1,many,CASSRTGPMNEQFF,TGTGCCAGCAGTCGGACAGGGCCGATGAATGAGCAGTTCTTC
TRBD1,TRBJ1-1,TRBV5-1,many,CASSGQGEFTEAFF,TGCGCCAGTTCGGGACAGGGAGAGTTTACTGAAGCTTTCTTT
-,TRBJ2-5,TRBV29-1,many,CSVEKLKIRSQETQYF,TGCAGCGTGGAAAAGCTAAAAATCAGGAGCCAAGAGACCCAGTACTTC
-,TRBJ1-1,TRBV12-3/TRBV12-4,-,CASSYGPGLTEAFF,TGTGCCAGCAGTTACGGCCCGGGGCTTACTGAAGCTTTCTTT
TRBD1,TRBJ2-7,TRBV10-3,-,CATLDRGDIYEQYF,TGTGCCACCCTGGACAGGGGGGATATCTACGAGCAGTACTTC
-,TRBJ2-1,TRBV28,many,CASRLHSLSPMEQFF,TGTGCCAGCAGGTTGCACTCCCTGTCCCCCATGGAGCAGTTCTTC
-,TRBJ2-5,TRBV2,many,CASSEAGGAQETQYF,TGTGCCAGCAGTGAAGCAGGAGGAGCTCAAGAGACCCAGTACTTC
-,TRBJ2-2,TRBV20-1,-,CSARDRVTGANTGELFF,TGCAGTGCTAGAGATCGGGTAACAGGCGCGAACACCGGGGAGCTGTTTTTT
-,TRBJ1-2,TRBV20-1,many,CSAHGERANYGYTF,TGCAGTGCTCACGGAGAACGGGCTAACTATGGCTACACCTTC
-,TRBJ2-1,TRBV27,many,CASSTWGAGSGNEQFF,TGTGCCAGCAGTACTTGGGGGGCGGGTAGCGGCAATGAGCAGTTCTTC
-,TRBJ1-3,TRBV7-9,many,CASSLDVGNTIYF,TGTGCCAGCAGCTTGGATGTTGGAAACACCATATATTTT
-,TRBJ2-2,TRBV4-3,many,CASSQLSEDTGELFF,TGCGCCAGCAGCCAACTTAGCGAAGATACCGGGGAGCTGTTTTTT
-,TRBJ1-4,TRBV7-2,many,CASSPRAPGEKLFF,TGTGCCAGCAGCCCCAGGGCTCCAGGTGAAAAACTGTTTTTT
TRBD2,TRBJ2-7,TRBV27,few,CAAGVRYEQYF,TGTGCCGCGGGGGTAAGGTACGAGCAGTACTTC
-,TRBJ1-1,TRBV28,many,CASTHRPAQAEAFF,TGTGCCAGCACCCACCGACCGGCTCAGGCTGAAGCTTTCTTT
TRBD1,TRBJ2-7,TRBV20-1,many,CSARGDSVGEQYF,TGCAGTGCTAGGGGGGACAGCGTTGGAGAGCAGTACTTC
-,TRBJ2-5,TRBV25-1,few,CASRGWGHQETQYF,TGTGCCAGCAGGGGGTGGGGCCACCAAGAGACCCAGTACTTC
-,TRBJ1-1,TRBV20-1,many,CSARESGGRPEAFF,TGCAGTGCTAGAGAGTCCGGAGGGCGCCCTGAAGCTTTCTTT
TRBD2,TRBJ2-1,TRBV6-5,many,CASSYSAPSGGYNEQFF,TGTGCCAGCAGTTACTCTGCCCCTAGCGGGGGATACAATGAGCAGTTCTTC
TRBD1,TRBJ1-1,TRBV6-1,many,CASSPPTGMNTEAFF,TGTGCCAGCAGTCCACCGACAGGGATGAACACTGAAGCTTTCTTT
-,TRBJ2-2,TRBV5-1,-,CASSLERVPAGNTGELFF,TGCGCCAGCAGCTTGGAACGGGTTCCAGCGGGGAACACCGGGGAGCTGTTTTTT
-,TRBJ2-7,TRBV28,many,CASTVGTPSYEQYF,TGTGCCAGCACCGTAGGGACACCCTCCTACGAGCAGTACTTC
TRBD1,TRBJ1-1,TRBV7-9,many,CASNLGQGARTEAFF,TGTGCCAGCAACTTGGGACAGGGGGCGCGGACTGAAGCTTTCTTT
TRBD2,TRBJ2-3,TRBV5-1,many,CASSVAGDPRDTQYF,TGCGCCAGCAGCGTAGCGGGGGACCCGAGGGATACGCAGTATTTT
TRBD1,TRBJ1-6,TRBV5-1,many,CASSTSTGWDSPLHF,TGCGCCAGCAGCACCTCGACAGGGTGGGATTCACCCCTCCACTTT
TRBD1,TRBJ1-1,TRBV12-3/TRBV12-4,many,CASSPWGQVEAFF,TGTGCCAGCAGTCCCTGGGGACAGGTCGAAGCTTTCTTT
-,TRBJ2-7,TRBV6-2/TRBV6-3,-,CASSPQARYEQYF,TGTGCCAGCAGCCCACAGGCGCGATACGAGCAGTACTTC
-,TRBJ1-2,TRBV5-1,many,CASSLVQAEDGYTF,TGCGCCAGCAGCTTGGTTCAGGCGGAGGATGGCTACACCTTC
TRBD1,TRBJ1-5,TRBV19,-,CASGPRTGRIYSNQPQHF,TGTGCCAGTGGACCACGGACAGGGAGAATTTATAGCAATCAGCCCCAGCATTTT
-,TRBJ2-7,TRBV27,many,CASSLRRTLTYEQYF,TGTGCCAGCAGTTTAAGGCGGACCCTAACCTACGAGCAGTACTTC
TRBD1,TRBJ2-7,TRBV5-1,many,CASSLAGGQGIPYEQYF,TGCGCCAGCAGTTTAGCCGGAGGACAGGGTATTCCTTACGAGCAGTACTTC
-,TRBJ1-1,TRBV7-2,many,CASSLAGVRNTEAFF,TGTGCCAGCAGCTTAGCGGGGGTACGGAACACTGAAGCTTTCTTT
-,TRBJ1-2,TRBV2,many,CASSEAASGGYTF,TGTGCCAGCAGTGAGGCGGCGAGTGGAGGCTACACCTTC
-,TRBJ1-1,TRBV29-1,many,CSAGEGSMDTEAFF,TGCAGCGCAGGGGAGGGTAGCATGGACACTGAAGCTTTCTTT
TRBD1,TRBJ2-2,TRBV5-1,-,CASSLATGYTGELFF,TGCGCCAGCAGCTTGGCGACAGGGTACACCGGGGAGCTGTTTTTT
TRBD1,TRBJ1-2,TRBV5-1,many,CASSPGQGIGDYGYTF,TGCGCCAGCAGCCCTGGACAGGGGATAGGGGACTATGGCTACACCTTC
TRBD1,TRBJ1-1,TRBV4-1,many,CASSLPGTGGITEAFF,TGCGCCAGCAGCCTACCCGGGACAGGGGGCATCACTGAAGCTTTCTTT
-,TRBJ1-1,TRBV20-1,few,CSAYPVVGADTEAFF,TGCAGTGCTTATCCCGTTGTGGGGGCAGACACTGAAGCTTTCTTT